The 9 T cell receptor beta chains reported below all come from one sample, sequenced in a study of T cell responses to AZD1222 COVID-19 vaccine. Using immunoSEQ multiplex PCR, the repertoire was profiled, and TCRdb retains in-frame clones only, with some absent. The sample includes approximately 80,000 clones, approximately 90% of them seen just once. The sequences come from peripheral blood, collected 28 days after the second AZD1222 dose. The receptors derive from an adult who received the AZD1222 COVID-19 vaccine.

This chain connects TRBV9 to TRBJ2-1, with 11 bases aligning to TRBD1. The ends lost 0 bases at V and 0 bases at J; junction bases unmatched: 20. Germline assignment: CDR1 SGDLS and CDR2 YYNGEE. The CDR3 sequence is 23 residues long. The CDR3 DNA sequence: TGTGCCAGCAGCGTAGACAACCCTAGGACAGGGGGCTTGCTTATCAGCTCCTACAATGAGCAGTTCTTC. It encodes CASSVDNPRTGGLLISSYNEQFF.

The chain recombines TRBV3-1 (or the pseudogene TRBV3-2) with TRBJ2-5; the D is unclear. CDR3 length: 13 amino acids. Germline assignment: CDR1 LGHDT and CDR2 YNNKEL (reference sequence). Trimming removed 1 base from V and 5 bases from J, with 8 bases in between. The CDR3: CASSQAIMETQYF. The DNA of the CDR3 is TGTGCCAGCAGCCAAGCCATCATGGAGACCCAGTACTTC.

The chain recombines TRBV24-1 with TRBJ2-1, with no clear D. The CDR3 is 15 amino acids. Trimming took 4 bases from V and 0 from J, leaving 9 bases between them. Germline-derived CDR1 and CDR2 are KGHDR and SFDVKD. The CDR3 bases are TGTGCCACCAGTGACGTCTCAGGCTCCTACAATGAGCAGTTCTTC. This codes for CATSDVSGSYNEQFF.

V usage is TRBV5-1 and J usage is TRBJ2-3; D tentatively reads TRBD1 or TRBD2 (6 bases each). Between the trimmed V and J ends, which lost 4 bases and 6 bases, there was a span of 18 bases. This CDR3 has 15 residues. Germline V CDR1 and CDR2: SGHRS, YFSETQ. CDR3 sequence (DNA): TGCGCCAGCAGCCCCCCTCGGGGGCAGGCTGATACGCAGTATTTT. This encodes CASSPPRGQADTQYF.

This chain uses TRBV10-3 with TRBJ1-2, with D unclear. Germline V gene sequence: CDR1 ENHRY, CDR2 SYGVKD. V was cut by 4 bases and J by 2 bases, with 5 bases left in between. The CDR3 has 12 amino acids. The CDR3 protein is CAISGENYGYTF. The CDR3 DNA reads as TGTGCCATCAGTGGGGAAAACTATGGCTACACCTTC.

The CDR3 region is CSADPDGTIYF. CDR3 DNA sequence: TGCAGTGCTGACCCGGACGGCACCATATATTTT. The chain has TRBV20-1 and TRBJ1-3, with D hard to call. CDR3 length: 11 amino acids. V was trimmed by 5 bases and J by 9 bases, leaving 11 bases between them. Germline-derived CDR1 and CDR2 are DFQATT and SNEGSKA (reference sequence).

This chain joins TRBV30 and TRBJ1-2; D gene unclear. Germline loops: CDR1 GTSNPN, CDR2 SVGIG (reference sequence). The length of the CDR3 is 15 residues. The ends were cut back, 0 bases at V and 0 bases at J, with 11 bases in the middle. The CDR3 protein is CAWSVQLLANYGYTF. CDR3 sequence (DNA): TGTGCCTGGAGTGTACAATTACTAGCTAACTATGGCTACACCTTC.

This clone was detected only once. The genes are TRBV2 and TRBJ2-2, with D perhaps being TRBD1 or TRBD2 (5 bases each). V was clipped by 2 bases and J by 5 bases, with 15 bases between them. This CDR3 contains 16 residues. Germline CDR1 SNHLY, CDR2 FYNNEI. In DNA form, the CDR3 reads TGTGCCAGCAGTGAAATGAGGGGAGTATTGACCGGGGAGCTGTTTTTT. Translating it yields CASSEMRGVLTGELFF.

The V call is TRBV12-3 or TRBV12-4, the J call TRBJ1-3; no clear D gene. Trimming took 6 bases from V and 0 from J, leaving 6 bases between them. CDR3 length: 13 residues. CDR3 nucleotides: TGTGCCAGCAGGCCCAGCTCTGGAAACACCATATATTTT. Protein product: CASRPSSGNTIYF.